The clone carrying this TCR beta chain was counted many times. Its antigen remains unknown. This sample stems from a study of response to subunit inactivated influenza vaccine. General observations from the study: Authors suggested seasonal influenza vaccinations each recruit few new T cells.

MiXCR, run by TCRdb on the RT-PCR reads, gives a single entry per CDR3 protein. The sample includes about 310,000 distinct CDR3 sequences, roughly 20% of them seen just once. Trimming pared 3 bases from V and 3 bases from J, leaving 6 bases between. This CDR3 has 13 residues. CDR1 is ENHRY and CDR2 is SYGVKD in the germline V gene. Material: PBMCs from blood, obtained approximately 20 months after vaccination. This chain uses TRBV10-3 with TRBJ1-5; D is undetermined. The receptor was derived from a man between 50 and 69 years old who received an inactivated influenza vaccine. Written as DNA, the CDR3 is TGTGCCATCAGTGAAACCGACAATCAGCCCCAGCATTTT. Its protein is CAISETDNQPQHF.